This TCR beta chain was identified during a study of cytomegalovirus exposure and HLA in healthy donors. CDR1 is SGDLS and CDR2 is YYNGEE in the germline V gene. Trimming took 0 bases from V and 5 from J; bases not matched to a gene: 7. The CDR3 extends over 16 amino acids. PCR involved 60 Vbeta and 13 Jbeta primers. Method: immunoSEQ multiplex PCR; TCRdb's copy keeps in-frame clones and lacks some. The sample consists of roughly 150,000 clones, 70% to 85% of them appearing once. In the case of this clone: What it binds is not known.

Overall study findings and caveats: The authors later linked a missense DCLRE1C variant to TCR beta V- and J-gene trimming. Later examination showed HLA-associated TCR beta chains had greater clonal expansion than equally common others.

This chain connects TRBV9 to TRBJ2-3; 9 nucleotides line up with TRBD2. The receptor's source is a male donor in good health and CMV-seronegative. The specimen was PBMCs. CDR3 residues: CASSVDPSGTVDTQYF. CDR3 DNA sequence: TGTGCCAGCAGCGTAGATCCTAGCGGGACGGTAGATACGCAGTATTTT.